This record looks at one T cell receptor (beta chain) sequence and its context. The antigen remains unidentified. This sample was included in a study of T-cell reconstitution after alpha-beta-depleted transplantation in children. The CDR3 loop spans 15 amino acids. Germline loops: CDR1 KGHDR, CDR2 SFDVKD. The junction had 2 bases not matched to a gene; V was cut back by 2 bases and J by 0 bases. Using unique molecular identifiers, the investigators prepared the TCRbeta library. In TCRdb, the PCR reads were re-called with MiXCR into one record per CDR3 protein. The table lists around 800,000 distinct CDR3 sequences, approximately 15% of them singletons. Points from the study as a whole: A year had passed since transplant, and T-cell counts and diversity by then came mostly from newly produced T cells. Surviving recipient T cells and thymic progenitors underlay high day-60 TCRbeta diversity in some patients. At around two months after transplant, the alpha-beta T cells were reportedly derived from several hundred expanded clones that came from non-depleted graft cells.

The sequencing here drew on PBMCs, mostly from graft donor cells, taken 360 days after TCRalphabeta/CD19-depleted stem cell transplant. This receptor was identified in a male patient under 18 who had a stem cell transplant for acute lymphoblastic leukemia, so the T cells may come from the graft donor. The chain carries TRBV24-1 and TRBJ2-5; TRBD2 matches 7 bases. Written as DNA, the CDR3 is TGTGCCACCAGTGATTGGGGGGGGAACCAAGAGACCCAGTACTTC. Protein: CATSDWGGNQETQYF.